The source of this T cell receptor beta chain is a study of T cells in Graves' hyperthyroidism and ophthalmopathy. General study findings and limits: In the analysis, a 13 V-J model separated ophthalmopathy from stable hyperthyroidism.

Absent ophthalmopathy progression within 18 months defined stable Graves' hyperthyroidism. Diagnosis rested on symptoms, serum thyroxine and TRAb, thyroid ultrasound, and orbital computed tomography. From RNA transcripts, TCR beta CDR3 regions were amplified. With the HTBI primer set, the TCR CDR3 went through a first round of RT-PCR. One entry per CDR3 protein, called by TCRdb with MiXCR from the multiplex PCR reads. The repertoire consists of 300,000 or so distinct CDR3 sequences, with 16% occurring once and the leading ten covering 33%. CDR3 length equals 13 residues. The germline V and J ends were trimmed by 12 bases and 2 bases, with 14 bases remaining between them. Germline CDR1 KGHDR, CDR2 SFDVKD. This clonotype turned up a few times. The antigen remains unidentified.

The sample taken for sequencing was blood. The sequence derives from a man aged 30 to 39 with Graves' hyperthyroidism. The chain carries TRBV24-1 and TRBJ2-3; a weak D match, TRBD1 (5 bases). The chain's CDR3 is CAAQGPNTDTQYF. Here the CDR3 DNA reads TGTGCCGCTCAGGGTCCCAACACAGATACGCAGTATTTT.